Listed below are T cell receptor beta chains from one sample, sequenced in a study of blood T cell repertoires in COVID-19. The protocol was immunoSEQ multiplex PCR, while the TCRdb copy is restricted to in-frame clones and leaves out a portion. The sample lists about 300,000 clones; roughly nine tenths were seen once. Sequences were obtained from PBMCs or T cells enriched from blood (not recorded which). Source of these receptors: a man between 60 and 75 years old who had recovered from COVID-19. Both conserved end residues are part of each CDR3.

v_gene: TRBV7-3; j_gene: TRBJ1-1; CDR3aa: CASSATTGHTEAFF
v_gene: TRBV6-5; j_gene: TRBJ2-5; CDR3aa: CASSYSWGQGETQYF
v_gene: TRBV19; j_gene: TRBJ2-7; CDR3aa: CASSIPGTSGFYEQYF
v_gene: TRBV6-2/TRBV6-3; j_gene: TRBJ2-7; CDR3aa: CASSYDLADFIAYEQYF
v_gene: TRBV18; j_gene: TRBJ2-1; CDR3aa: CASSPLGDEQFF
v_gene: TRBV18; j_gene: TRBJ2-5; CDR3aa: CASSPRGDQETQYF
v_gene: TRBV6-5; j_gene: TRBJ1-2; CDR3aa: CASSPGTGGSYTF
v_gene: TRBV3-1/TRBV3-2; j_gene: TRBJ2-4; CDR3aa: CASSQAVAKNIQYF
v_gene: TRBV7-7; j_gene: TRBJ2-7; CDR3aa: CASSRDTHYEQYF
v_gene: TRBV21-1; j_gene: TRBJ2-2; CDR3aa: CASSTSGRYTGELFF
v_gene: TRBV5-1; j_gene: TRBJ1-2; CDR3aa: CASSLDGGSNYGYTF
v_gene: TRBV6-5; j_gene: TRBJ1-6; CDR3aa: CASSYDRGLTSPLHF
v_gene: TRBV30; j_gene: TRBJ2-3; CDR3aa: CACREGGSTDTQYF
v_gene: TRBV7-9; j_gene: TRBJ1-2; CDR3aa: CASSFLGGANYGYTF
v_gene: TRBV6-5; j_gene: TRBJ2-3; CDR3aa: CASDQLRDTDTQYF
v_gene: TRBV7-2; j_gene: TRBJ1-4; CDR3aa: CASSSGSRSTNEKLFF
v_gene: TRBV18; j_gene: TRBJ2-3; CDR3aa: CASSPGIASTDTQYF
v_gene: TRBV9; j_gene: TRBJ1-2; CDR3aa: CASRRTNYGYTF
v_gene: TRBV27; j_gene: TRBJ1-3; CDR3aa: CASSTRGGNTIYF
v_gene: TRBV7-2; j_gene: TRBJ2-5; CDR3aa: CASSLTRETQYF
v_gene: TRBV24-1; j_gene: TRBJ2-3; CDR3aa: CATSEPDSSTSTDTQYF
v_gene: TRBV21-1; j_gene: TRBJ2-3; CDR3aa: CASSKVAGRPDTQYF
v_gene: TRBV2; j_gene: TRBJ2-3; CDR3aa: CATQRGGSTDTQYF
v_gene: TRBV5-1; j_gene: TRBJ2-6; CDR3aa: CASSLGGGTGANVLTF
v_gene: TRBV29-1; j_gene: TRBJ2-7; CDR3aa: CSVQTESYEQYF
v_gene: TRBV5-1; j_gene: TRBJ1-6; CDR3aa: CASSPGGAGGSPLHF
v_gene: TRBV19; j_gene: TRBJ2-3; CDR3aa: CASSSSADTQYF
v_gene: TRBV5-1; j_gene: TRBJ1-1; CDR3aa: CASSYGTGVSEAFF
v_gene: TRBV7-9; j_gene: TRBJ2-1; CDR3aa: CASSYRANEQFF
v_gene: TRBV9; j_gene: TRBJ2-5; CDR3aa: CASSVEPGGPAYQETQYF
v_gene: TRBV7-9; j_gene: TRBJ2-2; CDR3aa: CASSLAGRGTGELFF
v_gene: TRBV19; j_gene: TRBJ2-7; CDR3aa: CASKKQGPSYEQYF
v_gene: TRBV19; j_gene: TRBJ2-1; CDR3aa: CASSIKPWGRAVDEQFF
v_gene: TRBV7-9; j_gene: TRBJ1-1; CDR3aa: CASSSTGGLDTEAFF
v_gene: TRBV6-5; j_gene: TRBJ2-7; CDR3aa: CASSYQQTSGSYEQYF
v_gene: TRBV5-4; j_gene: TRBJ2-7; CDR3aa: CASSFGGTSYEQYF
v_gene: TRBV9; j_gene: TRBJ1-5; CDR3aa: CASSVEGQAYQPQHF
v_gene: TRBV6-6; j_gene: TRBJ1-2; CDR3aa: CASSPGTGAHGYTF
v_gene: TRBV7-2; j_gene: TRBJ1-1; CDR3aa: CASSLAPGLNTEAFF
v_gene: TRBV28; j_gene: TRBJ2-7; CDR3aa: CASSFLAGLADYEQYF
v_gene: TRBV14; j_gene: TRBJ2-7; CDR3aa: CASSQGLAGRYEQYF
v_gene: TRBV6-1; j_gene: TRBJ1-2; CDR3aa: CASSEARQGALGYGYTF
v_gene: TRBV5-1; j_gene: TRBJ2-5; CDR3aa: CASSLGLAGEVETQYF
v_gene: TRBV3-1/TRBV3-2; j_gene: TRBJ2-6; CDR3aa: CASSPYSGANVLTF
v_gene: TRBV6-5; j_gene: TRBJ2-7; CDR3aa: CASGKGAAYEQYF
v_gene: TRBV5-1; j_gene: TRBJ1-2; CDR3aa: CASSPGKGPTNYGYTF
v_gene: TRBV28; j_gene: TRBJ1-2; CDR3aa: CASSLRGHGYTF
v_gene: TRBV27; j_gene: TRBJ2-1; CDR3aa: CASSLRLRGRIYNEQFF
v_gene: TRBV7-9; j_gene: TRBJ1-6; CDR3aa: CASSLGGDSAYNSPLHF
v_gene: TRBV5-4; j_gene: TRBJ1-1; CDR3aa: CASSLSVNTEAFF